One sample yielded the 23 T cell receptor beta chains listed below, sequenced in a study of T-cell reconstitution after alpha-beta-depleted transplantation in children (dated by TCRdb to about 2016). The treatment or condition label on this specimen signifies: allogeneic hematopoietic cell transplantation with graft depleted of TCRalphabeta T cells and CD19 B cells. Libraries were made using PCR. Sequenced using an Illumina HiSeq 2500. TCR libraries were prepared with molecular barcoding, using unique molecular identifiers to normalize TCRbeta repertoire quantification. Using fastp trimming at Q25 and MiXCR clonotype assembly, TCRdb reanalyzed the public sequencing data and kept in-frame beta chains. Each entry merges the rows of one CDR3 protein and shows their most common DNA and genes. This sample gives 350,000 to 500,000 distinct CDR3 sequences in total; 43% of them show up just once. The ten largest clonotypes hold under 30% of the sample.

Source: PBMCs, taken before TCRalphabeta/CD19-depleted stem cell transplant. Receptors were obtained from a girl aged 2-10 years with aplastic anemia, due to receive a stem cell transplant.

The chain recombines TRBV27 with TRBJ2-6; no reliable D call. The germline V gene encodes CDR1 MNHEY and CDR2 SMNVEV (reference sequence). V was trimmed by 3 bases and J by 5 bases, leaving 5 bases between them. This CDR3 region has 13 residues. The CDR3 coding sequence is TGTGCCAGCAGTTTCGGGTGGGCCAACGTCCTGACTTTC. Protein product: CASSFGWANVLTF.

This clonotype was detected a few times. The V call is TRBV2, the J call TRBJ2-5; weak D call: TRBD1 (5 bases). Germline CDR1 and CDR2: SNHLY and FYNNEI. The V end was cut by 6 bases, the J end by 1 base, with 9 bases between. The CDR3 has 13 residues. CDR3 sequence reads: CASRVDSQETQYF. The DNA of the CDR3 is TGTGCCAGCAGGGTAGACAGCCAAGAGACCCAGTACTTC.

There are many counts of this clonotype. This chain connects TRBV28 to TRBJ2-7; 8 bases are a match to TRBD2. The CDR3 sequence is 14 residues long. V shed 7 bases, J shed 0 bases, and the junction held 5 bases outside the gene matches. In germline, CDR1 is MDHEN, CDR2 SYDVKM. The CDR3 region is CASIRGGPSYEQYF. In nucleotides, the CDR3 is TGTGCCAGCATCCGGGGGGGACCCTCCTACGAGCAGTACTTC.

This sequence joins TRBV12-3 or TRBV12-4 and TRBJ1-3; TRBD1 matches at 8 bases. Losses at the gene ends were 3 bases for V and 3 bases for J; bases not matched to a gene: 4. This CDR3 is 15 amino acids long. DNA of the CDR3: TGTGCCAGCAGTTTCGGACAGGGAATTGGAAACACCATATATTTT. Residues: CASSFGQGIGNTIYF.

The chain employs TRBV20-1 and TRBJ2-1; possible D gene TRBD2, 6 bases. This CDR3 has 16 residues. V gave up 1 base and J gave up 1 base, with 14 bases separating them. The germline V gene has CDR1 DFQATT and CDR2 SNEGSKA (reference sequence). CDR3 coding DNA: TGCAGTGCTAGAGGGCTCCGGGAGACTTCCTACAATGAGCAGTTCTTC. Protein product: CSARGLRETSYNEQFF.

As for this clonotype: A much larger clone differs by one base, so this may be a read error. The genes are TRBV3-1 and TRBJ2-6; D might be TRBD2 (5 bases). CDR1 and CDR2 (germline): LGHDT, YNNKEL (reference sequence). The CDR3 has 17 amino acids. CDR3 bases: TGTGCCTGCAGCCAAGGGAACGCGGGCTCTGGGGCCAACGTCCTGACTTTC. Its translation: CACSQGNAGSGANVLTF.

In this sample, this clonotype turned up a few times. This chain joins TRBV20-1 and TRBJ1-5; tentative D call: TRBD1 (5 bases). Trimming left V 0 bases short and J 7 bases short, with 13 bases between. CDR3 length: 14 amino acids. The V gene's germline CDR1 is DFQATT and CDR2 SNEGSKA (reference sequence). CDR3 sequence (DNA): TGCAGTGCTAGAGACGGGGGATTCACGCAGCCCCAGCATTTT. Residues: CSARDGGFTQPQHF.

The rearrangement joins TRBV29-1 to TRBJ2-2; 8 positions agree with TRBD2. This CDR3 contains 15 residues. The trim removed 6 bases at V and 1 base at J, leaving 7 bases unmatched. Germline values: CDR1 SQVTM, CDR2 ANQGSEA. In DNA, the CDR3 is TGCAGCGTGACTCGACGGGAGGGGAACACCGGGGAGCTGTTTTTT. Encoded protein: CSVTRREGNTGELFF.

The chain is built from TRBV9 and TRBJ2-5, with 8 bases fitting TRBD2. The CDR3 covers 16 residues. V lost 0 bases and J lost 1; bases outside the gene matches: 5. CDR1 and CDR2 (germline): SGDLS, YYNGEE. The CDR3 reads CASSVVGAGAQETQYF. CDR3 nucleotides: TGTGCCAGCAGCGTAGTCGGAGCGGGGGCCCAAGAGACCCAGTACTTC. Full variable domain (missing parts from reference TRBV9 and TRBJ2-5): DSGVTQTPKHLITATGQRVTLRCSPRSGDLSVYWYQQSLDQGLQFLIQYYNGEERAKGNILERFSAQQFPDLHSELNLSSLELGDSALYFCASSVVGAGAQETQYFGPGTRLLVL.

The chain links TRBV11-2 to TRBJ2-2; 8 nucleotides agree with TRBD1. The CDR3 spans 16 residues. Germline CDR1 SGHAT, CDR2 FQNNGV. J was trimmed by 5 bases and V by 6 bases; bases with no gene match: 11. As DNA, the CDR3 is TGTGCCAGCAGTCCTGGCAGACAGGGGAAAACCGGGGAGCTGTTTTTT. This codes for CASSPGRQGKTGELFF.

This chain connects TRBV11-3 to TRBJ2-1, with TRBD2 matching 13 bases. V lost 1 base to trimming and J lost 7 bases; unmatched junction nucleotides: 1. CDR1 is SGHNT and CDR2 is YENEEA in the germline V gene. The CDR3 contains 15 residues. The CDR3 DNA follows: TGTGCCAGCAGCTTAGGGGGACTAGCGGGGAATGAGCAGTTCTTC. The encoded protein is CASSLGGLAGNEQFF.

This clonotype was recorded at least ten times. V gene TRBV7-3 combines with J gene TRBJ2-3; 15 bases are shared with TRBD2. V was pared by 5 bases and J by 5 bases, with 8 bases of the junction left unmatched. The CDR3 totals 17 residues. Germline CDR1 is SGHTA and CDR2 is FQGTGA. CDR3 sequence: CASSPRTSGRAGDTQYF. In nucleotides, the CDR3 is TGTGCCAGCAGCCCCCGGACTAGCGGGAGGGCCGGAGATACGCAGTATTTT.

This clonotype was picked up many times. This chain uses TRBV5-6 with TRBJ1-6; D might be TRBD1 (5 bases). The CDR3 has 15 amino acids. Looked up from germline, CDR1 is SGHDT and CDR2 is YYEEEE. V gave up 1 base and J gave up 5 bases, with 10 bases separating them. CDR3: CASSLRTTNNSPLHF. The CDR3 DNA is TGTGCCAGCAGCTTGAGGACAACAAATAATTCACCCCTCCACTTT.

The rearrangement links TRBV7-8 to TRBJ1-1; D gene unclear. V was clipped by 1 base and J by 1 base, with 10 bases between them. Germline V gene lookup returns CDR1 SGHVS and CDR2 FQNEAQ. The CDR3 runs 15 residues. CDR3 in amino acids: CASSLGWARNTEAFF. The CDR3 nucleotides are TGTGCCAGCAGCTTAGGGTGGGCCAGGAACACTGAAGCTTTCTTT.

V and J are TRBV13 and TRBJ2-7, with 8 nucleotides matching TRBD1. The CDR3 has 14 residues. J lost 2 bases, V lost 6 bases, and 6 bases had no gene match. Germline V gives CDR1 PRHDT, CDR2 FYEKMQ (reference sequence). The CDR3: CASRQQGGPYEQYF. The CDR3 coding sequence is TGTGCCAGCAGGCAACAGGGGGGCCCCTACGAGCAGTACTTC.

V usage is TRBV5-1 and J usage is TRBJ1-5; a weak D match, TRBD1 (6 bases). This CDR3 has 15 residues. From germline, CDR1 is SGHRS and CDR2 YFSETQ. Trimming took off 0 bases at V and 7 bases at J, with 14 bases between the two ends. The CDR3 DNA reads TGCGCCAGCAGCTTGGCGGGGGGGCCCACCCAGCCCCAGCATTTT. Translating it yields CASSLAGGPTQPQHF.

This clonotype showed up just a few times. V gene TRBV5-1 combines with J gene TRBJ1-1; D gene uncertain. The CDR3 totals 15 residues. The germline CDR1 and CDR2 sequences are SGHRS and YFSETQ. Trimming shortened V by 3 bases and J by 3 bases, and 15 bases separated the two germline ends. CDR3: CASSWGTGIDTEAFF. Here the CDR3 DNA reads TGCGCCAGCAGCTGGGGAACGGGAATTGACACTGAAGCTTTCTTT. The entire variable domain, with the rest obtained from reference TRBV5-1 and TRBJ1-1, is as follows: KAGVTQTPRYLIKTRGQQVTLSCSPISGHRSVSWYQQTPGQGLQFLFEYFSETQRNKGNFPGRFSGRQFSNSRSEMNVSTLELGDSALYLCASSWGTGIDTEAFFGQGTRLTVV.

The chain recombines TRBV15 with TRBJ2-5, with 12 nucleotides matching TRBD2. The CDR3 runs to 19 residues. The V gene end was trimmed by 1 base and the J gene end by 5 bases; junction bases not matched to a gene: 14. CDR1 and CDR2 from the germline V gene are LNHNV and YYDKDF (reference sequence). This CDR3 is CATSRAFPNLAGGSETQYF. In nucleotides, the CDR3 is TGTGCCACCAGCAGAGCATTCCCTAACCTAGCGGGAGGGTCGGAGACCCAGTACTTC.

This clonotype has just a few counts. The chain couples TRBV27 to TRBJ2-7, with 10 bases matching TRBD2. Trimming cost V 6 bases and J 2 bases; bases outside gene matches: 13. The CDR3 consists of 17 residues. CDR1 and CDR2 (germline): MNHEY, SMNVEV (reference sequence). Written as DNA, the CDR3 is TGTGCCAGCAGGGCCGGGGTAGCGGGAGGTCGAGCCTACGAGCAGTACTTC. Its translation: CASRAGVAGGRAYEQYF.

This clonotype was picked up many times. The gene calls are TRBV6-5 and TRBJ2-1; no reliable D call. The CDR3 has 15 amino acids. Germline CDR1 and CDR2: MNHEY and SVGAGI. Trimming took off 6 bases at V and 0 bases at J, with 12 bases between the two ends. Written as DNA, the CDR3 is TGTGCCAGCAGGCCGTCCCGGAGCTCCTACAATGAGCAGTTCTTC. Translated: CASRPSRSSYNEQFF.

Many counts were recorded for this clonotype. The chain carries TRBV7-2 and TRBJ2-5, with 7 bases identical to TRBD2. Germline trimming cut 1 base from V and 6 bases from J; bases unmatched to any gene: 8. Germline CDR1 reads SGHTA; CDR2 reads FQGNSA. The CDR3 totals 15 residues. The CDR3 sequence is CASSLGPGLVKTQYF. For the CDR3, the DNA is TGTGCCAGCAGCTTAGGGCCAGGACTAGTGAAGACCCAGTACTTC.

The chain has TRBV5-5 and TRBJ2-7; D is possibly TRBD1 (6 bases). The V gene's germline CDR1 is SGHKS and CDR2 YYEKEE (reference sequence). The length of the CDR3 is 15 residues. The V end lost 4 bases, the J end lost 0 bases, and 14 bases lay between the germline ends. Here the CDR3 reads CASSLQGTPSYEQYF. CDR3 in DNA: TGTGCCAGCAGCCTACAGGGTACTCCCTCCTACGAGCAGTACTTC. Together with reference TRBV5-5 and TRBJ2-7, the CDR3 gives the full variable domain: DAGVTQSPTHLIKTRGQQVTLRCSPISGHKSVSWYQQVLGQGPQFIFQYYEKEERGRGNFPDRFSARQFPNYSSELNVNALLLGDSALYLCASSLQGTPSYEQYFGPGTRLTVT.

This clonotype was observed many times. The V call is TRBV20-1, the J call TRBJ2-5, with 7 bases matching TRBD2. Germline V gene data show CDR1 as DFQATT and CDR2 as SNEGSKA (reference sequence). CDR3 length: 14 residues. Unmatched junction bases numbered 11, after V lost 3 bases and J lost 7 bases. CDR3 sequence: CSASFGTTGMTQYF. CDR3 DNA: TGCAGTGCTAGCTTCGGGACTACAGGAATGACCCAGTACTTC.